Listed below are T cell receptor beta chains from one sample, sequenced in a study of beta chain features in type 1 diabetes. Using immunoSEQ multiplex PCR, the repertoire was profiled, and TCRdb retains in-frame clones only, with some absent. This sample yields hundreds of thousands of clones, of which around an eighth are seen a single time; roughly 0.04% belongs to the top ten. The material sequenced was naive CD4+ T cells from blood. The source of these receptors is a young man with type 1 diabetes. Each CDR3 is given with its conserved first and last residue. A D gene is named only where the DNA matches it firmly. Some rows mark clone size as missing; the rest say once, few, many or name a class of expanded clone.

V: TRBV14
D: NA
J: TRBJ1-2
size: NA
CDR3: CASSQESIGRLFNYGYTF
DNA: TGTGCCAGCAGCCAAGAGAGCATTGGCCGCCTATTCAACTATGGCTACACCTTC

V: TRBV29-1
D: NA
J: TRBJ1-1
size: few
CDR3: CSVGGGGANTEAFF
DNA: TGCAGCGTTGGAGGCGGGGGGGCTAACACTGAAGCTTTCTTT

V: TRBV7-2
D: NA
J: TRBJ2-3
size: few
CDR3: CASSPAPQPGDTQYF
DNA: TGTGCCAGCAGCCCTGCCCCTCAGCCCGGGGATACGCAGTATTTT

V: TRBV7-9
D: TRBD1
J: TRBJ2-1
size: NA
CDR3: CASRLDRVNEQFF
DNA: TGTGCCAGCAGGCTCGACAGGGTCAATGAGCAGTTCTTC

V: TRBV14
D: TRBD1
J: TRBJ1-2
size: few
CDR3: CASSQRQGAYGYTF
DNA: TGTGCCAGCAGCCAAAGGCAGGGGGCCTATGGCTACACCTTC

V: TRBV30
D: NA
J: TRBJ2-3
size: NA
CDR3: CAGTVGGWATDTQYF
DNA: TGTGCCGGGACTGTCGGAGGCTGGGCCACAGATACGCAGTATTTT

V: TRBV5-1
D: NA
J: TRBJ2-4
size: few
CDR3: CASSPGFLGDIQYF
DNA: TGCGCCAGCAGCCCAGGATTTCTTGGGGACATTCAGTACTTC

V: TRBV15
D: TRBD2
J: TRBJ2-5
size: NA
CDR3: CATSAVRTSGGEETQYF
DNA: TGTGCCACCAGCGCCGTTCGAACTAGCGGGGGAGAGGAGACTCAGTACTTC

V: TRBV9
D: TRBD2
J: TRBJ2-4
size: NA
CDR3: CASSSAPASGAAKNIQYF
DNA: TGTGCCAGCAGCTCCGCTCCAGCTAGCGGGGCAGCCAAAAACATTCAGTACTTC

V: TRBV28
D: NA
J: TRBJ1-1
size: NA
CDR3: CASSLYGRQGFAEAFF
DNA: TGTGCCAGCAGTTTATATGGTAGGCAGGGGTTCGCTGAAGCTTTCTTT

V: TRBV13
D: NA
J: TRBJ1-2
size: few
CDR3: CASSLTGTRYGYTF
DNA: TGTGCCAGCAGCTTAACCGGGACTCGCTATGGCTACACCTTC

V: TRBV30
D: NA
J: TRBJ2-5
size: NA
CDR3: CAWSVGQKKYF
DNA: TGTGCCTGGAGTGTAGGCCAGAAGAAGTACTTC

V: TRBV7-9
D: TRBD1
J: TRBJ2-1
size: NA
CDR3: CASSPGQGFYNEQFF
DNA: TGTGCCAGCAGCCCCGGACAGGGCTTCTACAATGAGCAGTTCTTC

V: TRBV7-2
D: NA
J: TRBJ2-3
size: NA
CDR3: CASSWKAADTQYF
DNA: TGTGCCAGCAGCTGGAAAGCAGCAGATACGCAGTATTTT

V: TRBV28
D: NA
J: TRBJ1-2
size: NA
CDR3: CASSLHGSPGYGYTF
DNA: TGTGCCAGCAGTTTACACGGCAGCCCGGGCTATGGCTACACCTTC

V: TRBV6-6
D: NA
J: TRBJ2-1
size: few
CDR3: CASSPPGPGGYEQFF
DNA: TGTGCCAGCAGCCCCCCGGGCCCCGGGGGTTATGAGCAGTTCTTC

V: TRBV10-1
D: NA
J: TRBJ2-1
size: few
CDR3: CASSEVSYNEQFF
DNA: TGCGCCAGCAGTGAAGTCAGCTACAATGAGCAGTTCTTC

V: TRBV4-1
D: NA
J: TRBJ1-1
size: few
CDR3: CASSQDPARRGNTEAFF
DNA: TGCGCCAGCAGCCAAGATCCGGCCAGAAGAGGGAACACTGAAGCTTTCTTT

V: TRBV6-5
D: NA
J: TRBJ1-2
size: NA
CDR3: CASSLGRNYGYTF
DNA: TGTGCCAGCAGTTTGGGACGGAACTATGGCTACACCTTC

V: TRBV6-5
D: NA
J: TRBJ1-2
size: few
CDR3: CASSYSRAGSNGYTF
DNA: TGTGCCAGCAGTTACTCTCGAGCAGGGTCAAATGGCTACACCTTC

V: TRBV2
D: TRBD1
J: TRBJ1-1
size: few
CDR3: CASGAEGANMNTEAFF
DNA: TGTGCCAGCGGTGCCGAGGGGGCTAATATGAACACTGAAGCTTTCTTT

V: TRBV6-6
D: TRBD1
J: TRBJ1-4
size: NA
CDR3: CASSGRGQGDEKLFF
DNA: TGTGCCAGCAGTGGCAGGGGACAGGGCGATGAAAAACTGTTTTTT

V: TRBV7-2
D: NA
J: TRBJ1-2
size: NA
CDR3: CASRTEVHYGYTF
DNA: TGTGCCAGCAGGACCGAGGTTCACTATGGCTACACCTTC

V: TRBV9
D: NA
J: TRBJ1-2
size: few
CDR3: CASGRTNYGYTF
DNA: TGTGCAAGCGGGCGGACTAACTATGGCTACACCTTC

V: TRBV11-2
D: NA
J: TRBJ1-6
size: NA
CDR3: CASSLWGGNSPLHF
DNA: TGTGCCAGCAGCTTGTGGGGGGGGAATTCACCCCTCCACTTT

V: TRBV7-2
D: TRBD2
J: TRBJ2-5
size: few
CDR3: CASTIAGAQETQYF
DNA: TGTGCCAGCACAATAGCGGGGGCCCAAGAGACCCAGTACTTC

V: TRBV20-1
D: NA
J: TRBJ1-1
size: NA
CDR3: CSAPMNTEAFF
DNA: TGCAGTGCTCCTATGAACACTGAAGCTTTCTTT

V: TRBV5-1
D: NA
J: TRBJ2-1
size: NA
CDR3: CATSPEEASYNEQFF
DNA: TGCGCCACCTCTCCAGAGGAGGCGTCCTACAATGAGCAGTTCTTC

V: TRBV7-9
D: TRBD1
J: TRBJ2-1
size: few
CDR3: CASSPQGAGNEQFF
DNA: TGTGCCAGCAGCCCACAGGGGGCAGGGAATGAGCAGTTCTTC

V: TRBV30
D: NA
J: TRBJ2-7
size: NA
CDR3: CAWAAPVSYEQYF
DNA: TGTGCCTGGGCCGCACCCGTCTCCTACGAGCAGTACTTC

V: TRBV25-1
D: NA
J: TRBJ1-4
size: NA
CDR3: CASSDEPAGEKLFF
DNA: TGTGCCAGCAGTGACGAACCAGCGGGTGAAAAACTGTTTTTT

V: TRBV30
D: TRBD1
J: TRBJ1-5
size: NA
CDR3: CAWSATGQDQPQHF
DNA: TGTGCCTGGAGTGCGACAGGGCAGGATCAGCCCCAGCATTTT

V: TRBV30
D: TRBD2
J: TRBJ2-3
size: NA
CDR3: CAWNGLLGAGRTDTQYF
DNA: TGTGCCTGGAACGGCCTCTTAGGAGCGGGGCGCACAGATACGCAGTATTTT

V: TRBV6-1
D: NA
J: TRBJ1-5
size: NA
CDR3: CASSDAGAPQHF
DNA: TGTGCCAGCAGTGACGCGGGGGCGCCCCAGCATTTT

V: TRBV10-3
D: NA
J: TRBJ2-5
size: NA
CDR3: CAISGVLTETQYF
DNA: TGTGCCATCAGCGGGGTCCTGACGGAGACCCAGTACTTC

V: TRBV7-9
D: NA
J: TRBJ2-7
size: few
CDR3: CASSGQGHYEQYF
DNA: TGTGCCAGCAGCGGTCAGGGTCACTACGAGCAGTACTTC

V: TRBV10-3
D: TRBD2
J: TRBJ2-1
size: NA
CDR3: CAISLHIAGGQSPEQFF
DNA: TGTGCCATTTCCCTACATATAGCGGGAGGGCAAAGCCCGGAGCAGTTCTTC

V: TRBV7-6
D: NA
J: TRBJ2-3
size: few
CDR3: CASSLILAGSTDTQYF
DNA: TGTGCCAGCAGCTTAATTCTAGCTGGAAGCACAGATACGCAGTATTTT

V: TRBV15
D: NA
J: TRBJ2-5
size: few
CDR3: CATSRAYAGKGETQYF
DNA: TGTGCCACCAGCAGAGCGTATGCAGGGAAGGGAGAGACCCAGTACTTC